The source of this T cell receptor beta chain is a study of early T cells in non-severe SARS-CoV-2 infection. Germline assignment: CDR1 SNHLY and CDR2 FYNNEI. V lost 7 bases to trimming and J lost 10 bases; unmatched junction nucleotides: 7. The CDR3 is made up of 13 amino acids. TCRdb redid the calling of the 5' RACE reads with MiXCR, one entry per CDR3 protein. The table includes 20,000 to 25,000 distinct CDR3 sequences, about 3.7% detected once. In its sample, this clonotype was seen many times. The source of this sequence is an adult who was a healthcare worker with PCR-confirmed SARS-CoV-2 infection or an uninfected control (not recorded which). This rearrangement joins TRBV2 to TRBJ2-4; 10 positions agree with TRBD1. Input material: whole blood. CDR3 region: CASTTGQGYIQYF. CDR3 nucleotide sequence: TGTGCCAGCACTACGGGACAGGGGTATATTCAGTACTTC.